This T cell receptor (beta chain) was sequenced in a study of human T cells and chemical hapten exposure. Time point reported: pre-sensitization, week 0. Treatment reported: therapeutic diphenylcyclopropenone sensitization with weekly scalp DPC. Only after blood had been drawn was each patch test applied. This CDR3 region has 15 residues. J gave up 3 bases and V 5 bases, and 9 bases lay outside the gene matches. Germline loops: CDR1 MNHNY, CDR2 SVGAGI (reference sequence). Via MiXCR, TCRdb re-called the RACE reads, giving one row per CDR3 protein. The table records about 120,000 distinct CDR3 sequences, less than 15% of them present only once.

The sequenced sample was whole blood, obtained in connection with sensitization to the hapten diphenylcyclopropenone (DPC). V and J are TRBV6-6 and TRBJ2-7; TRBD1 matches 8 bases. This sequence originates from a woman under 30 with alopecia areata. Some clones in this sample may be carry-over from other donors' samples. The CDR3 DNA is TGTGCCAGCAGTCACGTGGGACAGGCCATCTACGAGCAGTACTTC. This gives the protein CASSHVGQAIYEQYF.